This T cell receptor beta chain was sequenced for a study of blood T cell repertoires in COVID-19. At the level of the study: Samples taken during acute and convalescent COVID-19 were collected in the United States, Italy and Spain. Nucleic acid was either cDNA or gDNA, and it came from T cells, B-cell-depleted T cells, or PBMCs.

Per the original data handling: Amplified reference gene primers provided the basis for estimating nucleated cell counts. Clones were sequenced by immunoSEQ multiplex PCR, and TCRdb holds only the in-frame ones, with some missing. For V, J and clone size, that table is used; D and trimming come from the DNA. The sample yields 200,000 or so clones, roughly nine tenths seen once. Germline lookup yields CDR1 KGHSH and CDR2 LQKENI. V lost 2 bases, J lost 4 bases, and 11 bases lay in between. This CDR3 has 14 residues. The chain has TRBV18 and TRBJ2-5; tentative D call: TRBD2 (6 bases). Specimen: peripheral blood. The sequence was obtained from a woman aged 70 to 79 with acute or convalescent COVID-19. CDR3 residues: CASSPGGWRETQYF. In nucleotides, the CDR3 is TGTGCCAGCTCACCAGGGGGGTGGAGAGAGACCCAGTACTTC.